This record looks at one T cell receptor beta chain sequence and its context. As originally analysed: The assay estimated nucleated cells by amplifying reference gene primers. The data were produced by immunoSEQ multiplex PCR, yet TCRdb's version contains in-frame clones alone and is incomplete. V, J and clone size reflect that table, while D and trimming were determined from the DNA. The sample records about 86,000 clones, 70% to 90% being singletons. The sample comes from a study of blood T cell repertoires in COVID-19. Study-level information: Acute and convalescent COVID-19 specimens originated in the United States, Italy and Spain. The cDNA or gDNA used as material had been derived from T cells, B-cell-depleted T cells, or PBMCs.

Germline V gene lookup returns CDR1 SGHVS and CDR2 FNYEAQ. With 2 bases clipped from V and 8 bases from J, the junction kept 9 bases outside the gene matches. This CDR3 has 16 residues. The TCR was taken from a man aged 50 to 60 with acute or convalescent COVID-19. V gene TRBV7-6 combines with J gene TRBJ1-2, with TRBD1 identical over 12 bases. Sequenced input: peripheral blood. As DNA, the CDR3 is TGTGCCAGCAGCTTAACAGGGGACAGGGGGCGCGGAGGCTACACCTTC. Protein sequence: CASSLTGDRGRGGYTF.